One and the same sample provided the 7 T cell receptor beta chains below, sequenced in a study of identical twins. From the 5' RACE reads, TCRdb called clonotypes with MiXCR, one entry per CDR3 protein. Among about 810,000 distinct CDR3 sequences listed, 9% to 15% were seen once. The same sample was also studied in work on yellow fever vaccine responses in identical twins.

Sequencing was carried out using PBMCs. Receptors originate from a woman younger than 35 in good health.

This clonotype was found a few times. This rearrangement joins TRBV28 to TRBJ2-7, with 8 bases identical to TRBD1. CDR1 MDHEN and CDR2 SYDVKM come from the germline V gene. V gave up 3 bases and J gave up 1 base; unmatched junction bases: 8. The CDR3 is 16 amino acids. The CDR3: CASSFIFRGLSYEQYV. The CDR3 coding sequence is TGTGCCAGCAGTTTCATATTCAGGGGGCTTTCCTACGAGCAGTACGTC.

This clonotype showed up just a few times. This sequence joins TRBV3-1 and TRBJ2-7; D gene unclear. The length of the CDR3 is 13 residues. The germline V gene encodes CDR1 LGHDT and CDR2 YNNKEL (reference sequence). V shed 0 bases and J shed 0 bases, with 3 bases lying between them. CDR3 sequence (DNA): TGTGCCAGCAGCCAAGAAGGCTCCTACGAGCAGTACTTC. The encoded protein is CASSQEGSYEQYF.

This clonotype was observed at least ten times. The chain employs TRBV15 and TRBJ2-1; D is undetermined. Trimming removed 7 bases at V and 4 bases at J, with 11 bases between. The CDR3 consists of 13 residues. The germline CDR1 and CDR2 sequences are LNHNV and YYDKDF (reference sequence). The chain's CDR3 is CATNSAAYNEQFF. The CDR3 DNA reads as TGTGCCACCAATTCGGCGGCATACAATGAGCAGTTCTTC. Based on the CDR3 plus reference TRBV15 and TRBJ2-1, the full variable domain is DAMVIQNPRYQVTQFGKPVTLSCSQTLNHNVMYWYQQKSSQAPKLLFHYYDKDFNNEADTPDNFQSRRPNTSFCFLDIRSPGLGDTAMYLCATNSAAYNEQFFGPGTRLTVL.

This clonotype has a count of ten or more. The chain employs TRBV2 and TRBJ2-7, with 7 bases lining up with TRBD1. In germline, CDR1 is SNHLY, CDR2 FYNNEI. The CDR3 length is 11 residues. V dropped 10 bases and J dropped 2; count of bases not matched to a gene: 2. CDR3 residues: CATTGAYEQYF. The CDR3 nucleotides are TGTGCCACCACAGGGGCCTACGAGCAGTACTTC.

This clonotype came up a few times. The chain links TRBV29-1 to TRBJ1-2, with D unresolved. V lost 1 base to trimming and J lost 2 bases, with 5 bases between them. The CDR3 has 12 residues. Germline V lookup: CDR1 SQVTM, CDR2 ANQGSEA. The CDR3 region is CSVEGRNYGYTF. In DNA form, the CDR3 reads TGCAGCGTTGAAGGCCGGAACTATGGCTACACCTTC.

The genes are TRBV10-2 and TRBJ2-2; 10 bases fit TRBD2. The length of the CDR3 is 18 residues. Germline V gives CDR1 WSHSY, CDR2 SAAADI. J was trimmed by 3 bases and V by 0 bases; bases with no gene match: 7. The CDR3 DNA sequence: TGCGCCAGCAGTGAGTCAATTAGCGGGAGGAGGGACACCGGGGAGCTGTTTTTT. Translated, it gives CASSESISGRRDTGELFF.

This clonotype was picked up a small number of times. The chain couples TRBV6-1 to TRBJ2-7; D is perhaps TRBD1 (5 bases). The CDR3 has 12 residues. Germline V lookup: CDR1 MNHNS, CDR2 SASEGT. V was clipped by 7 bases and J by 5 bases, with 12 bases between them. CDR3 sequence: CASKTGSHEQYF. The CDR3 DNA sequence: TGTGCCAGCAAAACAGGTTCGCACGAGCAGTACTTC.